This entry lists 8 T cell receptor beta chains sequenced from one sample in a study of cytomegalovirus exposure and HLA in healthy donors. Vbeta (60) and Jbeta (13) primers were used in the PCR. Assay: immunoSEQ multiplex PCR; the TCRdb copy retains only in-frame clones and omits some. The sample records tens of thousands of clones, over 80% being singletons. The sample comprised PBMCs. Receptor source: a man younger than 45 in good health and CMV-seronegative.

This clone came up a few times. The chain combines TRBV5-1 with TRBJ1-2, with TRBD1 identical over 8 bases. CDR1 is SGHRS, CDR2 YFSETQ, per germline. J lost 4 bases, V lost 4 bases, and 6 bases had no gene match. CDR3 length: 14 amino acids. The CDR3 is CASSLGQEIYGYTF. CDR3 DNA sequence: TGCGCCAGCAGCCTGGGACAGGAAATCTATGGCTACACCTTC.

The J gene is TRBJ2-5, the V gene TRBV5-1, with 14 nucleotides matching TRBD2. J gave up 7 bases and V 4 bases, and 9 bases lay outside the gene matches. This CDR3 has 16 residues. Germline CDR1 and CDR2: SGHRS and YFSETQ. The CDR3 DNA follows: TGCGCCAGCAGCGAGGGGACTAGCGGGAGTTTGGTGACCCAGTACTTC. Its protein is CASSEGTSGSLVTQYF.

This clone was recorded once. The V and J genes are TRBV9 and TRBJ1-4; D is possibly TRBD1 (6 bases). This CDR3 region has 16 residues. CDR1 SGDLS and CDR2 YYNGEE come from the germline V gene. V was clipped by 4 bases and J by 3 bases, with 16 bases between them. The CDR3 bases are TGTGCCAGCAGCCCAGGGGACCGGGTCTCTAATGAAAAACTGTTTTTT. Its translation: CASSPGDRVSNEKLFF.

The chain recombines TRBV6-1 with TRBJ1-5, with no clear D. V was cut by 2 bases and J by 0 bases, with 5 bases left in between. This CDR3 is built from 14 residues. The germline CDR1 and CDR2 sequences are MNHNS and SASEGT. CDR3 in DNA: TGTGCCAGCAGTGAACTAAGTAGCAATCAGCCCCAGCATTTT. Translated: CASSELSSNQPQHF.

The V and J genes are TRBV20-1 and TRBJ2-7; D not certain. The CDR3 spans 11 residues. Germline CDR1 is DFQATT and CDR2 is SNEGSKA (reference sequence). The V and J ends lost 1 base and 3 bases respectively, with 4 bases between them. CDR3 protein: CSARVYYEQYF. The DNA of the CDR3 is TGCAGTGCTAGAGTTTACTACGAGCAGTACTTC.

The V gene is TRBV5-1, the J gene TRBJ2-7; possible D gene TRBD2, 6 bases. Trimming removed 3 bases at V and 6 bases at J, with 16 bases between. Germline lookup yields CDR1 SGHRS and CDR2 YFSETQ. The CDR3 sequence is 14 residues long. Here the CDR3 reads CASSWGNGGSEQYF. CDR3 nucleotide sequence: TGCGCCAGCAGCTGGGGGAACGGGGGTAGCGAGCAGTACTTC.

The V call is TRBV5-1, the J call TRBJ1-1, with 9 bases aligning to TRBD1. Losses at the gene ends were 4 bases for V and 6 bases for J; bases not matched to a gene: 7. CDR3 size: 14 residues. Germline V gene data show CDR1 as SGHRS and CDR2 as YFSETQ. The chain's CDR3 is CASSPGQGYAEAFF. The CDR3 DNA follows: TGCGCCAGCAGCCCCGGACAGGGGTATGCTGAAGCTTTCTTT.

The chain links TRBV7-8 to TRBJ2-2; no firm D call. The CDR3 totals 13 residues. V was shortened by 0 bases and J by 6 bases, with 5 bases between the two germline ends. Germline V CDR1 and CDR2: SGHVS, FQNEAQ. The CDR3 protein is CASSLARSGELFF. The CDR3, as DNA: TGTGCCAGCAGCTTAGCGAGGTCCGGGGAGCTGTTTTTT.